A single sample is the source of the 7 T cell receptor beta chains below, sequenced in a study of shared clonotypes between healthy human individuals. Profiling relied on immunoSEQ multiplex PCR, and the TCRdb table lists in-frame clones only, not all of them. This sample has about 680,000 clones, with around 74% found just once. Source material: memory CD4+ T cells sorted from blood. Subset specified: CD45RA-negative fraction. Receptor source: a woman aged 30 to 39 in good health.

V and J are TRBV6-1 and TRBJ1-1; D gene uncertain. The CDR3 runs 13 residues. Germline lookup yields CDR1 MNHNS and CDR2 SASEGT. V gave up 5 bases and J gave up 7 bases, with 14 bases separating them. CDR3 DNA: TGTGCCAGCAGTCGAGATTATTCAAGTGAAGCTTTCTTT. As protein: CASSRDYSSEAFF.

This chain uses TRBV10-2 with TRBJ1-1; TRBD1 might be the D (5 bases). With 6 bases removed from V and 3 bases from J, the gap between germline ends came to 20 bases. CDR3 size: 16 residues. CDR1 is WSHSY and CDR2 is SAAADI in the germline V gene. The CDR3 coding sequence is TGCGCCAGCAGGGGATATCAGGGCCCCATCTACACTGAAGCTTTCTTT. Translated, it gives CASRGYQGPIYTEAFF.

This chain joins TRBV2 and TRBJ2-7; 7 nucleotides match TRBD1. The J segment lost 1 base and the V segment lost 6 bases, leaving 6 bases of the junction unmatched. Germline assignment: CDR1 SNHLY and CDR2 FYNNEI. The CDR3 totals 14 residues. CDR3 amino acids: CASSPTGWSYEQYF. Written as DNA, the CDR3 is TGTGCCAGCAGCCCGACAGGGTGGTCCTACGAGCAGTACTTC.

This clone was observed once. The chain couples TRBV19 to TRBJ1-2, with D possibly being TRBD1 (5 bases). From germline, CDR1 is LNHDA and CDR2 SQIVND (reference sequence). V was pared by 10 bases and J by 7 bases, with 19 bases between. This CDR3 region has 13 residues. The CDR3 DNA sequence: TGTGCCACCCGAGGGGAATTACGAGGTGGCTACACCTTC. As protein: CATRGELRGGYTF.

About this clone: Other DNA sequences in this specimen translate into the identical CDR3. The V and J genes are TRBV11-2 and TRBJ1-1; 9 bases are a match to TRBD1. The CDR3 has 12 amino acids. Trimming took 5 bases from V and 11 from J; bases not matched to a gene: 6. The germline V gene has CDR1 SGHAT and CDR2 FQNNGV. CDR3 coding DNA: TGTGCCAGCAGCCGGGACAGGGAAAGGGCTTTCTTT. This codes for CASSRDRERAFF. Supplemented by reference TRBV11-2 and TRBJ1-1, the full variable domain reads EAGVAQSPRYKIIEKRQSVAFWCNPISGHATLYWYQQILGQGPKLLIQFQNNGVVDDSQLPKDRFSAERLKGVDSTLKIQPAKLEDSAVYLCASSRDRERAFFGQGTRLTVV.

The CDR3 loop is CASSFGLAGYNEQFF. The CDR3 DNA sequence: TGTGCCAGCAGCTTCGGACTAGCAGGGTACAATGAGCAGTTCTTC. The V gene is TRBV5-4, the J gene TRBJ2-1; 8 bases match TRBD2. Germline-derived CDR1 and CDR2 are SGHNT and YYREEE (reference sequence). The CDR3 extends over 15 amino acids. The V segment lost 2 bases and the J segment 4 bases; nucleotides outside the gene matches: 5.

The gene calls are TRBV9 and TRBJ2-3; 7 nucleotides agree with TRBD2. CDR3 length: 17 amino acids. The J segment lost 5 bases and the V segment lost 0 bases, leaving 12 bases of the junction unmatched. CDR1 is SGDLS and CDR2 is YYNGEE in the germline V gene. CDR3 coding DNA: TGTGCCAGCAGCGTAGAGCCTAGCGGAGTGGTTGGAGATACGCAGTATTTT. It yields the protein CASSVEPSGVVGDTQYF.